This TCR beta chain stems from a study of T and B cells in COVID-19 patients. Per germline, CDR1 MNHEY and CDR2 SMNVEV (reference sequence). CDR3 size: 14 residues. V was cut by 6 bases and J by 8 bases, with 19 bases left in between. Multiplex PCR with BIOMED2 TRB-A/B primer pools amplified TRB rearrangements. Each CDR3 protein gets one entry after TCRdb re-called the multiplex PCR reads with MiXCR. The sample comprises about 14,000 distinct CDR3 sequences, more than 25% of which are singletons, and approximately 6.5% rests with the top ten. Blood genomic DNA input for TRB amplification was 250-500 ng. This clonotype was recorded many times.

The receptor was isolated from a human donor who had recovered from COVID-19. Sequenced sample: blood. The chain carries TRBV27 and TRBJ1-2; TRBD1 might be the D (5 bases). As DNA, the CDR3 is TGTGCCAGCAGGGGCGGGACTCCTACTCAGGGCTACACCTTC. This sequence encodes CASRGGTPTQGYTF.